This entry lists 25 T cell receptor beta chains sequenced from one sample in a study of control samples from healthy donors and cancer patients. The repertoire was sequenced with immunoSEQ multiplex PCR; TCRdb's copy has only in-frame clones and lacks some. Of over 70,000 clones in the sample, approximately 91% are singletons; the top ten hold roughly 7.6%. Sequenced material: blood. The source of these receptors is a woman in her sixties or seventies in good health.

This chain joins TRBV19 and TRBJ2-2; 12 positions match TRBD2. The CDR3 has 17 amino acids. Unmatched junction bases numbered 12, after V lost 7 bases and J lost 6 bases. Germline CDR1 is LNHDA and CDR2 is SQIVND (reference sequence). CDR3 in DNA: TGTGCCAGTAAAACTAGCGGGAGGTCTGGTTTGGCCGGGGAGCTGTTTTTT. Protein sequence: CASKTSGRSGLAGELFF.

This sequence joins TRBV11-2 and TRBJ2-2; 7 nucleotides align to TRBD1. The CDR3 consists of 15 residues. With V trimmed by 7 bases and J by 3 bases, 8 bases remained unmatched. Germline values: CDR1 SGHAT, CDR2 FQNNGV. The CDR3 loop reads CASNRNRGYTGELFF. Here the CDR3 DNA reads TGTGCCAGCAACCGCAACAGGGGTTACACCGGGGAGCTGTTTTTT.

This chain links TRBV4-1 with TRBJ2-7; D could derive from TRBD1 or TRBD2 (5 bases each). With 0 bases removed from V and 5 bases from J, the gap between germline ends came to 11 bases. Per germline, CDR1 MGHRA and CDR2 YSYEKL. The CDR3 sequence is 14 residues long. The CDR3 DNA reads as TGCGCCAGCAGCCAAGAGGGGGTTAGAGACGAGCAGTACTTC. Translation: CASSQEGVRDEQYF.

The rearrangement uses TRBV7-2 and TRBJ1-3; 9 nucleotides line up with TRBD1. CDR3 length: 15 residues. The V gene's germline CDR1 is SGHTA and CDR2 FQGNSA. The J segment lost 2 bases and the V segment lost 5 bases, leaving 4 bases of the junction unmatched. The CDR3 DNA reads TGTGCCAGCAGCCTCCGGGACAGGGCTGGAAACACCATATATTTT. This translates into CASSLRDRAGNTIYF. The full variable domain, rest sourced from reference TRBV7-2 and TRBJ1-3, is GAGVSQSPSNKVTEKGKDVELRCDPISGHTALYWYRQSLGQGLEFLIYFQGNSAPDKSGLPSDRFSAERTGGSVSTLTIQRTQQEDSAVYLCASSLRDRAGNTIYFGEGSWLTVV.

The chain joins TRBV18 to TRBJ1-2; D is uncertain. Per germline, CDR1 KGHSH and CDR2 LQKENI. This CDR3 spans 17 amino acids. V was cut by 0 bases and J by 6 bases, with 20 bases left in between. The CDR3: CASSPPIGTGGWNGYTF. CDR3 DNA sequence: TGTGCCAGCTCACCACCAATTGGCACGGGCGGGTGGAATGGCTACACCTTC.

The chain uses TRBV12-3 or TRBV12-4 and TRBJ1-6, with D unclear. The V end was cut by 3 bases, the J end by 10 bases, with 10 bases between. The CDR3 totals 13 residues. The CDR3 sequence is CASSFGVGSPLHF. CDR3 coding DNA: TGTGCCAGCAGTTTCGGGGTAGGCTCACCCCTCCACTTT.

The chain employs TRBV13 and TRBJ2-7, with 9 nucleotides matching TRBD1. Trimming removed 0 bases from V and 4 bases from J; junction bases left unmatched: 13. The CDR3 totals 18 residues. Germline CDR1 reads PRHDT; CDR2 reads FYEKMQ (reference sequence). The CDR3 nucleotides are TGTGCCAGCAGCTTAGGAGCGGGACAGGGTTTGGAGCCGTACGAGCAGTACTTC. This codes for CASSLGAGQGLEPYEQYF. Together with reference TRBV13 and TRBJ2-7, the CDR3 gives the full variable domain: AAGVIQSPRHLIKEKRETATLKCYPIPRHDTVYWYQQGPGQDPQFLISFYEKMQSDKGSIPDRFSAQQFSDYHSELNMSSLELGDSALYFCASSLGAGQGLEPYEQYFGPGTRLTVT.

CDR3: CASSLAGHANYEQYF. The CDR3 DNA reads as TGTGCCAGCAGCTTGGCGGGGCACGCGAACTACGAGCAGTACTTC. The rearrangement links TRBV5-5 to TRBJ2-7; tentatively, D is TRBD1 or TRBD2 (5 bases each). In germline, CDR1 is SGHKS, CDR2 YYEKEE (reference sequence). Trimming took off 0 bases at V and 3 bases at J, with 13 bases between the two ends. CDR3 length: 15 residues.

The chain uses TRBV30 and TRBJ1-3; tentative D call: TRBD1 (5 bases). The CDR3 length is 14 residues. Germline V gives CDR1 GTSNPN, CDR2 SVGIG (reference sequence). Trimming shortened V by 1 base and J by 2 bases, and 9 bases separated the two germline ends. This CDR3 is CAWSEGRAGNTIYF. In DNA, the CDR3 is TGTGCCTGGAGTGAGGGCAGGGCTGGAAACACCATATATTTT. The variable domain in full, completed from reference TRBV30 and TRBJ1-3, reads SQTIHQWPATLVQPVGSPLSLECTVEGTSNPNLYWYRQAAGRGLQLLFYSVGIGQISSEVPQNLSASRPQDRQFILSSKKLLLSDSGFYLCAWSEGRAGNTIYFGEGSWLTVV.

The rearrangement links TRBV30 to TRBJ2-7; 8 positions match TRBD2. Germline V gene data show CDR1 as GTSNPN and CDR2 as SVGIG (reference sequence). Unmatched junction bases numbered 9, after V lost 3 bases and J lost 5 bases. The CDR3 runs 14 residues. The CDR3 loop reads CAWSASGRGNEQYF. The CDR3 bases are TGTGCCTGGAGCGCGAGCGGGAGAGGGAACGAGCAGTACTTC.

V usage is TRBV5-1 and J usage is TRBJ1-2; D call uncertain. Looked up from germline, CDR1 is SGHRS and CDR2 is YFSETQ. The length of the CDR3 is 14 residues. Trimming removed 0 bases at V and 0 bases at J, with 6 bases between. The CDR3 spells CASSLETPNYGYTF. CDR3 coding DNA: TGCGCCAGCAGCTTGGAGACCCCTAACTATGGCTACACCTTC. Filled out from reference TRBV5-1 and TRBJ1-2, the complete variable domain reads KAGVTQTPRYLIKTRGQQVTLSCSPISGHRSVSWYQQTPGQGLQFLFEYFSETQRNKGNFPGRFSGRQFSNSRSEMNVSTLELGDSALYLCASSLETPNYGYTFGSGTRLTVV.

The rearrangement links TRBV6-2 or TRBV6-3 to TRBJ1-3; D possibly corresponds to TRBD1 (5 bases). This CDR3 comprises 15 residues. Germline loops: CDR1 MNHEY, CDR2 SVGEGT. V was trimmed by 4 bases and J by 0 bases, leaving 10 bases between them. The DNA for the CDR3 is TGTGCCAGCAGTTGGGGACGGAGCTCTGGAAACACCATATATTTT. Its translation: CASSWGRSSGNTIYF.

The chain employs TRBV19 and TRBJ2-1; no clear D gene. The CDR3 covers 14 residues. Germline V CDR1 and CDR2: LNHDA, SQIVND (reference sequence). Trimming cost V 7 bases and J 0 bases, with 10 bases left between them. The CDR3 bases are TGTGCCAGTACAGACACCAGCTCCTACAATGAGCAGTTCTTC. Protein product: CASTDTSSYNEQFF.

The V call is TRBV14, the J call TRBJ2-3, with a tentative D call TRBD2 (6 bases). CDR3 length: 14 residues. V shed 4 bases and J shed 10 bases, with 18 bases lying between them. Germline V gene lookup returns CDR1 SGHDN and CDR2 FVKESK. CDR3 coding DNA: TGTGCCAGCAGCCCTCCGGGCCCCGTAGCGGCGCAGTATTTT. Translation gives CASSPPGPVAAQYF.

V gene TRBV6-5 combines with J gene TRBJ2-5; D is perhaps TRBD1 or TRBD2 (7 bases each). CDR3 length equals 12 residues. Germline V CDR1 and CDR2: MNHEY, SVGAGI. Trimming stripped 8 bases from V and 5 bases from J, with 12 bases between. The CDR3, as DNA: TGTGCCAGCGGCAGGGGGGGGGAGACCCAGTACTTC. It is translated as CASGRGGETQYF.

This rearrangement joins TRBV7-9 to TRBJ1-2; 9 bases align to TRBD1. The germline gives CDR1 SEHNR, CDR2 FQNEAQ (reference sequence). Unmatched junction bases numbered 0, after V lost 1 base and J lost 0 bases. This CDR3 is built from 15 residues. CDR3 in DNA: TGTGCCAGCAGCTTAGGACAGGGGGCTAACTATGGCTACACCTTC. Its protein is CASSLGQGANYGYTF.

In the case of this clone: At one end the junction does not follow the germline gene, possibly because of a read error. V usage is TRBV27 and J usage is TRBJ1-1, with a possible D match to TRBD1 (5 bases). The germline CDR1 and CDR2 sequences are MNHEY and SMNVEV (reference sequence). This CDR3 region has 15 residues. The CDR3 DNA is TGTGCCAGCAGTGTATCGGCAGGGTTGAACACTGAAGCTTTCTTT. Its protein is CASSVSAGLNTEAFF.

The chain joins TRBV19 to TRBJ1-1; no reliable D call. V lost 3 bases and J lost 1, with 15 bases in between. The CDR3 contains 16 residues. Germline V gene sequence: CDR1 LNHDA, CDR2 SQIVND (reference sequence). The CDR3, as DNA: TGTGCCAGTAGTATTTCACAGAAACCCCCGAACACTGAAGCTTTCTTT. Its protein product is CASSISQKPPNTEAFF.

CDR3 nucleotide sequence: TGTGCCAGCAGCCAAGGAGGGATTAGGCCCCAGCATTTT. Amino acid sequence: CASSQGGIRPQHF. This rearrangement joins TRBV4-2 to TRBJ1-5; the D is unclear. This CDR3 has 13 residues. V lost 1 base and J 9 bases, leaving 10 bases between the germline ends. The germline V gene encodes CDR1 LGHNA and CDR2 YNFKEQ.

This chain joins TRBV28 and TRBJ1-1; 8 bases fit TRBD1. The CDR3 length is 15 residues. The V and J ends lost 3 bases and 4 bases, in that order; junction bases with no gene match: 7. Germline V gene sequence: CDR1 MDHEN, CDR2 SYDVKM. DNA of the CDR3: TGTGCCAGCAGTTTTCGATCAACAGGGGGCACTGAAGCTTTCTTT. Protein product: CASSFRSTGGTEAFF.

The chain has TRBV4-1 and TRBJ2-3, with D perhaps TRBD1 or TRBD2 (5 bases each). This CDR3 spans 15 amino acids. V gave up 7 bases and J gave up 1 base, with 15 bases separating them. The germline V gene encodes CDR1 MGHRA and CDR2 YSYEKL. In DNA, the CDR3 is TGCGCCAGCACTCCCCTCGGGGCGGGCACAGATACGCAGTATTTT. It encodes CASTPLGAGTDTQYF.

CDR3 sequence (DNA): TGTGCCAGCAGCCCCCGGCGGGGCTATGGCTACACCTTC. Its protein is CASSPRRGYGYTF. The chain links TRBV11-3 to TRBJ1-2; D not certain. The CDR3 contains 13 residues. The germline CDR1 and CDR2 sequences are SGHNT and YENEEA. V lost 5 bases and J lost 4, with 11 bases in between.

The rearrangement uses TRBV19 and TRBJ2-2; D gene uncertain. V was trimmed by 7 bases and J by 1 base, leaving 16 bases between them. From germline, CDR1 is LNHDA and CDR2 SQIVND (reference sequence). This CDR3 comprises 16 residues. DNA of the CDR3: TGTGCCAGTATATCCTCATTGTGGGGGAACACCGGGGAGCTGTTTTTT. Its protein product is CASISSLWGNTGELFF. Full variable domain (outside the CDR3, taken from reference TRBV19 and TRBJ2-2): DGGITQSPKYLFRKEGQNVTLSCEQNLNHDAMYWYRQDPGQGLRLIYYSQIVNDFQKGDIAEGYSVSREKKESFPLTVTSAQKNPTAFYLCASISSLWGNTGELFFGEGSRLTVL.

This chain links TRBV6-2 or TRBV6-3 with TRBJ1-6; weak D call: TRBD1 (5 bases). The ends were cut back, 4 bases at V and 11 bases at J, with 18 bases in the middle. This CDR3 region has 15 residues. CDR1 is MNHEY and CDR2 is SVGEGT in the germline V gene. The CDR3 region has the DNA TGTGCCAGCAGTTCCCGGGACTTTCTGAGGGCACCCCTCCACTTT. Protein product: CASSSRDFLRAPLHF.

This chain uses TRBV9 with TRBJ2-2, with D perhaps matching TRBD1 (5 bases). Trimming took off 3 bases at V and 5 bases at J, with 11 bases between the two ends. CDR1 is SGDLS and CDR2 is YYNGEE in the germline V gene. The CDR3 is 14 residues long. The CDR3 loop reads CASSARSGTGELFF. The CDR3, as DNA: TGTGCCAGCAGCGCTCGATCAGGGACCGGGGAGCTGTTTTTT.